This T cell receptor beta chain was recorded in a study of shared clonotypes between healthy human individuals. Study at large: There were three CD4 naive, three CD4 memory, two CD8 naive and one CD8 memory plates per donor. Study-level results: The study generally estimated greater richness for naive than memory subsets.

In its sample, this clone was seen a few times. Its antigen is unknown. Other DNA sequences from this sample encode an identical CDR3 as well. The J segment lost 1 base and the V segment lost 0 bases, leaving 0 bases of the junction unmatched. Germline V gene data show CDR1 as SGHNT and CDR2 as YYREEE (reference sequence). CDR3 length: 15 amino acids. Profiling relied on immunoSEQ multiplex PCR, and the TCRdb table lists in-frame clones only, not all of them. Here the sample spans about 2 million clones, 90% to 95% being singletons. The origin of this receptor is a man in his late teens or twenties in good health. Sequencing was done on a sample of naive CD4+ T cells sorted from blood. Regarding subset: CD45RA+ positively selected. V usage is TRBV5-4 and J usage is TRBJ2-3; 9 bases line up with TRBD2. CDR3 residues: CASSLASGGTDTQYF. DNA of the CDR3: TGTGCCAGCAGCTTGGCTAGCGGGGGCACAGATACGCAGTATTTT.